One and the same sample provided the 27 T cell receptor beta chains below, sequenced in a study of tumor-infiltrating lymphocytes in primary liver carcinoma. Using a constant-region primer together with ProtoScript II reverse transcriptase, TCR beta cDNA was made from about 490 ng of total RNA. Three nested multiplex PCR rounds of slightly modified ARM-PCR generated TCR beta libraries. The first two PCR rounds used TRBV1-TRBV30 primers with a Cbeta primer, 9 to 11 cycles each. TCRdb reanalysed the multiplex PCR reads using MiXCR and keeps one entry per CDR3 protein. This table has 300,000 to 400,000 distinct CDR3 sequences, 65% appearing once. In addition to blood RNA drawn from unsorted whole blood, germline DNA was extracted. The sample taken for sequencing was peripheral blood. All receptors come from a man aged 35 to 55 with primary liver carcinoma and hepatitis B virus infection.

The V gene is TRBV6-1, the J gene TRBJ2-7; D is unclear. Looked up from germline, CDR1 is MNHNS and CDR2 is SASEGT. Deletions cut 6 bases from V and 2 bases from J, with 8 bases between. The CDR3 is 12 amino acids. CDR3 loop: CASRIQAYEQYF. The CDR3, as DNA: TGTGCCAGCAGAATCCAGGCCTACGAGCAGTACTTC.

Worth noting for this clonotype: An end of the junction does not agree with germline; a read error may underlie this. V is TRBV11-3 and J is TRBJ2-7; TRBD2 agrees at 8 bases. Germline lookup yields CDR1 SGHNT and CDR2 YENEEA. CDR3 length equals 15 residues. CDR3 nucleotides: TGTGCCAGCAGATTAGGGCTAGCGGGCTACTACGAGCAATACTTC. This translates into CASRLGLAGYYEQYF.

The V call is TRBV24-1, the J call TRBJ1-4; D might be TRBD1 (5 bases). Germline lookup yields CDR1 KGHDR and CDR2 SFDVKD. The V gene lost 7 bases and the J gene lost 5 bases, with 13 bases spanning the gap. The CDR3 loop spans 14 amino acids. CDR3 residues: CATRTRGANEKLFF. CDR3 nucleotides: TGTGCCACCAGGACTCGAGGGGCGAATGAAAAACTGTTTTTT.

Of note for this clonotype: Since the CDR3 does not end with the conserved phenylalanine or tryptophan, this likely comes from a read error. The V and J genes are TRBV11-2 and TRBJ2-4, with a tentative D call TRBD1 (6 bases). Germline V lookup: CDR1 SGHAT, CDR2 FQNNGV. V shed 4 bases and J shed 2 bases, with 15 bases lying between them. The CDR3 extends over 16 amino acids. This chain's CDR3 is CASSSGAELTKNIQYV. CDR3 in DNA: TGTGCCAGCAGCTCAGGGGCAGAGTTAACCAAAAACATTCAGTACGTC.

This chain connects TRBV6-2 or TRBV6-3 to TRBJ2-2, with 16 positions matching TRBD2. The CDR3 runs to 17 residues. Germline lookup yields CDR1 MNHEY and CDR2 SVGEGT. V gave up 2 bases and J gave up 7 bases; unmatched junction bases: 4. This chain's CDR3 is CASSYGTSGRAVGELFF. The CDR3 coding sequence is TGTGCCAGCAGTTACGGGACTAGCGGGAGGGCCGTCGGGGAGCTGTTTTTT.

With respect to this clonotype: The junction does not match germline at one end; this may be a read error. The gene calls are TRBV6-6 and TRBJ2-3, with D perhaps TRBD2 (5 bases). The germline V gene has CDR1 MNHNY and CDR2 SVGAGI (reference sequence). This CDR3 comprises 12 residues. The CDR3 bases are TGTGCAAGCAGTGGGAGCACAGATACGCGGTATTTT. Translation: CASSGSTDTRYF.

Worth noting for this clonotype: A single base separates this from a much larger clone, so it may be a read error. The chain recombines TRBV29-1 with TRBJ2-7, with D possibly being TRBD1 (6 bases). CDR1 is SQVTM, CDR2 ANQGSEA, per germline. V was clipped by 7 bases and J by 0 bases, with 19 bases between them. This CDR3 has 15 residues. The CDR3 loop reads CSGITQGPSSYEQYF. CDR3 coding DNA: TGCAGCGGCATTACGCAGGGGCCCAGCTCCTACGAGCAGTACTTC.

In regard to this clonotype: This could be a read error, since a much larger clone is one nucleotide away. The rearrangement joins TRBV6-5 to TRBJ2-7; 11 bases agree with TRBD1. Per germline, CDR1 MNHEY and CDR2 SVGAGI. The ends lost 5 bases at V and 1 base at J; junction bases unmatched: 4. The CDR3 totals 15 residues. DNA of the CDR3: TGTGCCAGCAGTGTGGGACAGGGGGTATCCTACGAGCAGTACTTC. Translating gives CASSVGQGVSYEQYF.

The chain employs TRBV6-6 and TRBJ2-6, with D perhaps TRBD2 (6 bases). With 5 bases removed from V and 2 bases from J, the gap between germline ends came to 13 bases. This CDR3 has 16 amino acids. Germline lookup yields CDR1 MNHNY and CDR2 SVGAGI (reference sequence). The CDR3 region is CASSGAWGAGANVLTF. CDR3 DNA: TGTGCCAGCAGTGGAGCTTGGGGGGCTGGGGCCAACGTCCTGACTTTC.

On this clonotype: At one end the junction does not follow the germline gene, possibly because of a read error. The V and J genes are TRBV11-2 and TRBJ2-3; TRBD1 is a possible D gene (5 bases). CDR1 and CDR2 (germline): SGHAT, FQNNGV. The CDR3 loop spans 15 amino acids. CDR3 DNA: TGTGCCACCAGCCGGACATGGGCGGGCACAGATACGCAGTATTTT. It encodes CATSRTWAGTDTQYF.

As for this clonotype: A much larger clone differs by one base, so this may be a read error. The J gene is TRBJ2-3, the V gene TRBV4-1; D is ambiguous. Germline V gives CDR1 MGHRA, CDR2 YSYEKL. This CDR3 comprises 13 residues. The CDR3 is CASSQVGTDTLYF. CDR3 coding DNA: TGCGCCAGCAGCCAAGTCGGCACAGATACGCTGTATTTT.

Notes on this clonotype: Germline and junction disagree at one end, which may indicate a read error. The J gene is TRBJ2-7, the V gene TRBV11-2, with a possible D match to TRBD1 (5 bases). CDR3 length: 14 amino acids. CDR1 SGHAT and CDR2 FQNNGV come from the germline V gene. In nucleotides, the CDR3 is TGTGTCAGCAGCTTAGAAGGTCAGGGCTACGAACAGTACTTC. Translating gives CVSSLEGQGYEQYF.

About this clonotype: The junction and the germline gene differ at one end; a read error may be behind it. The chain employs TRBV11-2 and TRBJ2-1; 11 positions agree with TRBD2. This CDR3 contains 16 residues. Germline lookup yields CDR1 SGHAT and CDR2 FQNNGV. The DNA of the CDR3 is TGCGCCAGCACCTATTTAGCGGGAGGGTCCTACAATGAGCAGTCCTTC. Translated, it gives CASTYLAGGSYNEQSF.

To note about this clonotype: The germline gene is not matched at one end of the junction; a read error may be the cause. The J gene is TRBJ2-1, the V gene TRBV11-2; no firm D call. CDR1 and CDR2 (germline): SGHAT, FQNNGV. The CDR3 spans 15 residues. The CDR3 DNA is TGTCCCAGCAGCTTAGGCCAGTTCGGGTACAATGAGCCGTTCTTC. Translating gives CPSSLGQFGYNEPFF.

This clonotype has a handful of counts. The gene calls are TRBV28 and TRBJ2-1, with 9 positions matching TRBD1. CDR1 MDHEN and CDR2 SYDVKM come from the germline V gene. CDR3 size: 13 residues. Trimming took 10 bases from V and 7 from J; bases not matched to a gene: 8. The CDR3 sequence is CAIGDRAVNEQFF. CDR3 coding DNA: TGTGCCATCGGGGACAGGGCCGTGAATGAGCAGTTCTTC. Full variable domain (outside the CDR3, taken from reference TRBV28 and TRBJ2-1): DVKVTQSSRYLVKRTGEKVFLECVQDMDHENMFWYRQDPGLGLRLIYFSYDVKMKEKGDIPEGYSVSREKKERFSLILESASTNQTSMYLCAIGDRAVNEQFFGPGTRLTVL.

The J gene is TRBJ2-1, the V gene TRBV6-2 or TRBV6-3, with 11 bases fitting TRBD2. Germline assignment: CDR1 MNHEY and CDR2 SVGEGT. With V trimmed by 6 bases and J by 9 bases, 4 bases remained unmatched. This CDR3 is built from 13 residues. The CDR3 here is CASRTSGIGEQFF. CDR3 bases: TGTGCCAGCAGGACTAGCGGGATCGGTGAGCAGTTCTTC.

In regard to this clonotype: An end of the junction differs from the germline gene, which may be a read error. The chain employs TRBV11-2 and TRBJ2-1; D is perhaps TRBD2 (5 bases). CDR1 is SGHAT and CDR2 is FQNNGV in the germline V gene. The CDR3 extends over 14 amino acids. CDR3 loop: CANNLSGFDNKQFF. The CDR3 nucleotides read TGTGCCAACAACTTGTCGGGGTTCGACAATAAGCAGTTCTTC.

This clonotype was counted between two and nine times. The chain employs TRBV12-3 or TRBV12-4 and TRBJ2-5, with D possibly matching TRBD1 (6 bases). Trimming stripped 5 bases from V and 4 bases from J, with 14 bases between. The CDR3 sequence is 14 residues long. DNA for the CDR3: TGTGCCAGCAGTACCGAGACAGGCGGAGAGACCCAGTACTTC. This gives the protein CASSTETGGETQYF.

About this clonotype itself: One base away lies a much larger clone, so this may be a sequencing read error. The DNA for the CDR3 is TGTGCCATCACTGGGGCGGAAAATGAGCAGTTCTTC. This gives the protein CAITGAENEQFF. V is TRBV10-3 and J is TRBJ2-1, with D possibly matching TRBD1 (5 bases). The germline V gene has CDR1 ENHRY and CDR2 SYGVKD. With 7 bases removed from V and 7 bases from J, the gap between germline ends came to 11 bases. There are 12 residues in the CDR3.

Regarding this clonotype: A clone one base away is much larger, so this may be a read error. J is TRBJ1-3 and V is TRBV6-5; no definite D call. The germline V gene encodes CDR1 MNHEY and CDR2 SVGAGI. The CDR3 is 13 residues long. The V end lost 8 bases, the J end lost 2 bases, and 10 bases lay between the germline ends. The CDR3 loop is CASGREAGNTIYF. The CDR3 DNA sequence: TGTGCCAGCGGTAGGGAGGCTGGAAACACCATATATTTT.

A remark on this clonotype: Given a much more abundant clone one base away, this may be a read error. The chain links TRBV10-3 to TRBJ2-3, with D unclear. CDR1 and CDR2 from the germline V gene are ENHRY and SYGVKD. This CDR3 contains 11 residues. V was clipped by 7 bases and J by 3 bases, with 5 bases between them. The CDR3 nucleotides are TGTGCCATCATGATAACAGATACGCAGTATTTT. It encodes CAIMITDTQYF.

Of note for this clonotype: A single base separates this from a much larger clone, so it may be a read error. The chain is built from TRBV10-1 and TRBJ2-2, with 8 nucleotides matching TRBD1. The CDR3 extends over 16 amino acids. CDR1 is WNHNN, CDR2 SYGVQD, per germline (reference sequence). The DNA for the CDR3 is TGCGTCAGCAGTGAGCGGACAGGGACGCCGGCCGGGGAGCTGTTTTTT. Its translation: CVSSERTGTPAGELFF.

The chain combines TRBV6-5 with TRBJ2-7; 8 bases match TRBD1. There are 14 residues in the CDR3. V was clipped by 5 bases and J by 9 bases; unmatched bases: 12. The germline V gene encodes CDR1 MNHEY and CDR2 SVGAGI. In nucleotides, the CDR3 is TGTGCCAGCAGTACCGACAGGGGCGGCCACGGGCAGTACTTC. This gives the protein CASSTDRGGHGQYF.

Of note for this clonotype: One end of the junction varies from germline; a read error may be responsible. This chain links TRBV29-1 with TRBJ2-1; 7 nucleotides align to TRBD2. The CDR3 loop spans 14 amino acids. In germline, CDR1 is SQVTM, CDR2 ANQGSEA. The chain's CDR3 is CSIGLRLAYHEQFF. The CDR3 region has the DNA TGTAGCATTGGGCTGCGACTAGCATATCATGAGCAGTTCTTC.

On this clonotype itself: The junction departs from germline at one end; a sequencing error may be responsible. This sequence joins TRBV11-2 and TRBJ1-1; D may be TRBD1 (5 bases). The CDR3 runs to 14 residues. Germline V gives CDR1 SGHAT, CDR2 FQNNGV. CDR3 DNA: TGTGCTAGCAGCTTAACACAGGCCAACACTGAAGCTTTCTTT. As protein: CASSLTQANTEAFF.

A remark on this clonotype: No conserved phenylalanine or tryptophan is present at the end of the CDR3, so a read error is the likely explanation. The J gene is TRBJ2-7, the V gene TRBV6-2 or TRBV6-3; no firm D call. Germline CDR1 reads MNHEY; CDR2 reads SVGEGT. This CDR3 has 11 residues. The CDR3: CASNYLHEQYL. CDR3 coding DNA: TGTGCCAGCAATTACCTCCACGAGCAGTACTTA.

This clonotype has ten or more counts. The chain uses TRBV12-3 or TRBV12-4 and TRBJ2-3, with D unresolved. Trimming shortened V by 6 bases and J by 7 bases, and 11 bases separated the two germline ends. CDR3 length equals 12 residues. Written as DNA, the CDR3 is TGTGCCAGCAGGCCCGGTTCAAATACGCAGTATTTT. Its protein is CASRPGSNTQYF.